What follows is one T cell receptor (beta chain) and its context. This clone has a single count. No cognate antigen has been identified for it. Base-call qualities are not available, and no considerably larger clone is one nucleotide away. The data derive from a study of blood T cell repertoires in COVID-19 (dated by TCRdb to about 2020). Notes on the research overall: Samples from collaborators originated in the United States, Italy and Spain and spanned both the acute and convalescent phases of COVID-19. The material from the prospective study consisted of cDNA or gDNA derived from T cells, B-cell-depleted T cells, or PBMCs. Subjects who had been exposed to COVID-19, were actively infected with it, or had recovered from it provided the deeply sampled blood TCRbeta repertoires that made up the dataset. The repertoires were released in a freely available public database intended as a resource for research on the immune response to SARS-CoV-2. The samples were drawn from the first 160 participants of the ongoing ImmuneRACE study and from over a thousand subjects provided by 6 global collaborators. The sample metadata nearly always contained a de-identified subject ID, COVID-19 status, age in years and sex. Where available, HLA class I and class II types were obtained from metadata supplied by the sample provider rather than from assay-based typing. Summary of the overall study and its limitations: How much clinical and demographic metadata was included differed by source and by participant, and the metadata was provided uncurated.

Reading from cysteine to phenylalanine, the CDR3 counts 12 amino acids. Only CDR3 DNA remains: 36 bases, in frame from the first base. CDR1 is given as LGHNA and CDR2 as YNFKEQ, both from the germline V gene. V is clipped by 0 bases and J by 8 bases, and the sequence between their germline boundaries is 7 bases long. TCRbeta CDR3 regions were amplified from genomic DNA by means of the immunoSEQ Assay, a bias-controlled multiplex PCR. As for the authors' bioinformatics: The number of nucleated cells in each sample was estimated by amplification of reference gene primers within the assay. To quantify the absolute abundance of each unique TCRbeta CDR3 rearrangement, sequence reads were collapsed and filtered. For each sample, productive Simpson clonality was calculated as the square root of Simpson's diversity index across productive rearrangements. TCRdb provides this immuneACCESS table in a form limited to in-frame rearrangements. Some clones are lacking; in checked studies, under half of them reflect an unresolved V gene, and why the rest are absent is not known. V and J calls and clone size come straight from that table; D and trimming were deduced from the DNA. The sample records over 200,000 clones, around 89% of which are singletons. Over 4% of the sample comes from the top ten.

Another Seattle source contributed samples from volunteer blood donors who had recovered from COVID-19. Collaborating institutions collected whole blood in K2EDTA tubes following their own protocols. For TCRbeta analysis, collaborators shipped samples in one of three forms: frozen whole blood, isolated PBMCs, or DNA extracted from either of those sample types. This chain joins TRBV4-2 to TRBJ1-2; the D gene cannot be resolved reliably. The clonotype was recovered from a man in his sixties who had recovered from COVID-19. The sequenced material came from peripheral blood. The CDR3 amino acid sequence is: CASSQDGGGYTF. The DNA sequence follows: TGTGCCAGCAGCCAAGATGGCGGCGGCTACACCTTC.